The TCR beta chain under discussion was sequenced for a study of T-cell reconstitution after alpha-beta-depleted transplantation in children. Whole-study findings and limits: Newly generated T cells supplied most T-cell counts and diversity one year post-transplant. Several hundred expanded graft clones reportedly gave rise to the alpha-beta T cells present about two months after transplant.

CDR1 and CDR2 from the germline V gene are DFQATT and SNEGSKA (reference sequence). The CDR3 is 15 residues long. V was pared by 0 bases and J by 1 base, with 13 bases between. Preparation of the TCRbeta library used unique molecular identifiers. TCRdb re-called the PCR reads with MiXCR, one entry per CDR3 protein. The repertoire consists of about 120,000 distinct CDR3 sequences, with about 21% occurring once and the leading ten covering about 10%. At least ten counts were recorded for this clonotype. Its antigen is not identified. This chain links TRBV20-1 with TRBJ2-7; D unclear. The source material was PBMCs, mostly from graft donor cells, sampled 180 days after TCRalphabeta/CD19-depleted stem cell transplant. This TCR was sampled from a male patient under 10 years old who had a stem cell transplant for chronic granulomatous disease, so the T cells may come from the graft donor. CDR3 in DNA: TGCAGTGCTAGAGATCTAAGGGTCGTTTCCTACGAGCAGTACTTC. Translation: CSARDLRVVSYEQYF.